These T cell receptor beta chains were read from a single sample in a study of blood T cell repertoires in COVID-19. The method was immunoSEQ multiplex PCR; TCRdb's version includes in-frame clones alone and lacks a portion of them. The sample comprises about 180,000 clones, approximately 85% of which are singletons, and 9.8% rests with the top ten. Sequencing was performed on peripheral blood. These receptors were obtained from a woman over 75 with acute or convalescent COVID-19. Each CDR3 is given with its conserved first and last residue. Each record gives: J gene, V gene, CDR3 protein.

TRBJ2-1 TRBV11-2 CASSLGGVSYNEQFF
TRBJ1-1 TRBV6-5 CASSYSKTGGTEAFF
TRBJ2-1 TRBV30 CAWTGGLAGYNEQFF
TRBJ1-3 TRBV10-3 CAISDQPGPGNTIYF
TRBJ1-5 TRBV27 CASSPVGPTRQPQHF
TRBJ1-2 TRBV7-8 CASSLRSGDEKGYTF
TRBJ1-3 TRBV25-1 CASEWGGRSGNTIYF
TRBJ1-2 TRBV6-5 CASSLDSHGGYTF
TRBJ1-1 TRBV18 CASSNRVDTEAFF
TRBJ2-1 TRBV9 CASSPLGRGAYNEQFF
TRBJ1-5 TRBV10-3 CAISQQGSSNQPQHF
TRBJ2-2 TRBV12-5 CASAGAQGTGELFF
TRBJ1-2 TRBV4-3 CASSQQTGGRNYGYTF
TRBJ2-7 TRBV7-2 CATSGQGSTGRQYF
TRBJ1-5 TRBV6-2/TRBV6-3 CASSWTGYNQPQHF
TRBJ2-5 TRBV11-3 CASSPGGGRASETQYF
TRBJ2-3 TRBV20-1 CSASAGVMDTQYF
TRBJ2-2 TRBV7-2 CASSLGVRAGELFF
TRBJ2-7 TRBV13 CASSLGLSGVEQYF
TRBJ2-2 TRBV19 CASSIVGGTNTGELFF
TRBJ2-2 TRBV6-5 CATSRAGELFF
TRBJ2-5 TRBV18 CASSPDRETQYF
TRBJ2-5 TRBV30 CAWSGGLAGRETQYF
TRBJ1-1 TRBV25-1 CASRDDTGTEAFF
TRBJ2-5 TRBV9 CASSVTPGGQETQYF
TRBJ1-5 TRBV11-2 CASSLAAGRVSTQHF
TRBJ2-2 TRBV5-6 CASSIPYPDPGGTGELFF
TRBJ1-1 TRBV7-3 CASSLGNKETEAFF
TRBJ1-2 TRBV5-6 CASSSPSRVAYGYTF
TRBJ1-6 TRBV14 CASSPGLVNSPLHF
TRBJ2-3 TRBV3-1/TRBV3-2 CASSQEATSGGLTDTQYF
TRBJ2-3 TRBV6-5 CASKMVLQAFF
TRBJ2-7 TRBV5-1 CASSLGQGAHEQYF
TRBJ1-3 TRBV25-1 CASRGQGTGNTIYF
TRBJ2-3 TRBV11-2 CASSGRAGVTDTQYF
TRBJ2-5 TRBV10-3 CATGGGETQYF